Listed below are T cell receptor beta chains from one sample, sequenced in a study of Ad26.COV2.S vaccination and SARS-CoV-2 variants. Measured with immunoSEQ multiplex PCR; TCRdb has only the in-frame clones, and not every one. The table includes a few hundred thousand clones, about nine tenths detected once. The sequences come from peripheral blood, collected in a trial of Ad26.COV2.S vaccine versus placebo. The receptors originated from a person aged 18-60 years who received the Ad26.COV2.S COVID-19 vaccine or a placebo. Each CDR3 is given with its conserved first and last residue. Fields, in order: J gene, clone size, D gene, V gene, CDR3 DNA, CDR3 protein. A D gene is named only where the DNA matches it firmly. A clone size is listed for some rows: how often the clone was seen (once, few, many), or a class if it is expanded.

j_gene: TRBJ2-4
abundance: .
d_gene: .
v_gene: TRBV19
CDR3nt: TGTGCCAGTAGCCCGACAGAGACCCTAGCCAAAAACATTCAGTACTTC
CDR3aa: CASSPTETLAKNIQYF

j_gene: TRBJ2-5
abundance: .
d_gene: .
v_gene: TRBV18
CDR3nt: TGTGCCAGCTCGTCTCCGGGACTTTCAGAGACCCAGTACTTC
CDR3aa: CASSSPGLSETQYF

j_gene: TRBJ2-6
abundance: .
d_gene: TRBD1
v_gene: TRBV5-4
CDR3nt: TGTGCCAGCAGCGTAACCGGGACAGGGTACTCTGGGGCCAACGTCCTGACTTTC
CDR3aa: CASSVTGTGYSGANVLTF

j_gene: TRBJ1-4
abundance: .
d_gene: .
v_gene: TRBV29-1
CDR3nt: TGCAGCGCCCTCAGGGGATTGAATGAAAAACTGTTTTTT
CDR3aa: CSALRGLNEKLFF

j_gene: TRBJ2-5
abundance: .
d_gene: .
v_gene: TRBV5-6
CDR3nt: TGTGCCAGCAGCCGAGGACAGTTTCGTCAAGAGACCCAGTACTTC
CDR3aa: CASSRGQFRQETQYF

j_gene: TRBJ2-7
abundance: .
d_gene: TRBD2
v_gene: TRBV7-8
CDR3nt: TGTGCCAGCAGCTTAGTGCCCTTGACTACTAGCGGAGGAGGGTACGAGCAGTACTTC
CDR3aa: CASSLVPLTTSGGGYEQYF

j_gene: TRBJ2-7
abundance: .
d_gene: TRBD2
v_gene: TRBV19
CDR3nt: TGTGCCAGTAGTCGGACTAGCGGATTCTACGAGCAGTACTTC
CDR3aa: CASSRTSGFYEQYF

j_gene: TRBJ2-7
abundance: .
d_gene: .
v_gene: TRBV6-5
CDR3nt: TGTGCCAGCAGTTCGACAGCCTCCTACGAGCAGTACTTC
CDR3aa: CASSSTASYEQYF

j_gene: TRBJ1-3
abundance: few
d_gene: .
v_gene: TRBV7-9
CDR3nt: TGTGCCAGCAGCTTAGGAGGGAGCTCTGGAAACACCATATATTTT
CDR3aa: CASSLGGSSGNTIYF

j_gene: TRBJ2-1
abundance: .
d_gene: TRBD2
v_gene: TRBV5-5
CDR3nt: TGTGCCAGCAGCTTGGACGGGACTAGCGGTTACAATGAGCAGTTCTTC
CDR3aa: CASSLDGTSGYNEQFF

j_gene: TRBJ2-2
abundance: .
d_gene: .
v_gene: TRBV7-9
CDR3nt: TGTGCCAGCAGCTTAATGGCCGGGGATGGGGAGCTGTTTTTT
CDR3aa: CASSLMAGDGELFF

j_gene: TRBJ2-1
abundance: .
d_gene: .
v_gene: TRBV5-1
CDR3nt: TGCGCCAGCAGCTTGCCCCGGGAGACGGTAAACGATGAGCAGTTCTTC
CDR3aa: CASSLPRETVNDEQFF

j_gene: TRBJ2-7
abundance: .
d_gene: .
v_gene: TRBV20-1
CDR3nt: TGCAGTGCTAGTTTGGGGACGAGCTCCTACGAGCAGTACTTC
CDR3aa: CSASLGTSSYEQYF

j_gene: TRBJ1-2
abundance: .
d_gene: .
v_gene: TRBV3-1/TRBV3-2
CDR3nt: TGTGCCAGCACCTTGGGGGACTATGGCTACACCTTC
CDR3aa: CASTLGDYGYTF

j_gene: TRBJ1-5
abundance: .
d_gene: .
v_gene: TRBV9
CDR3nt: TGTGCCAGCAGCGTAGGGGGAGTTGCCAGCAATCAGCCCCAGCATTTT
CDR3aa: CASSVGGVASNQPQHF

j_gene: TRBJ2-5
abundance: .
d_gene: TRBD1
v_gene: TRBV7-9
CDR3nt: TGTGCCAGCAGCCCGGACAGGAGCCAAGAGACCCAGTACTTC
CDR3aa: CASSPDRSQETQYF

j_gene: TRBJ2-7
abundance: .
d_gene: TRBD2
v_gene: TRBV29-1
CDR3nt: TGCAGCGTTGGAGCTAGCGGGTTTTCCTACGAGCAGTACTTC
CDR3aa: CSVGASGFSYEQYF

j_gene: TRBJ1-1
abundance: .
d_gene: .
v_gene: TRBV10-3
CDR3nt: TGTGCCATCAGTGTCCAGGGTAATACTGAAGCTTTCTTT
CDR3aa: CAISVQGNTEAFF

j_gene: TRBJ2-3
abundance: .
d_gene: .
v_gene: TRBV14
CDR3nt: TGTGCCAGCAGTGGGGCAGCAGATACGCAGTATTTT
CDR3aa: CASSGAADTQYF

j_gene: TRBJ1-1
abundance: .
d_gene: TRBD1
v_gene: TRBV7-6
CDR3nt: TGTGCCAGCAGCTCTACAGGGGGCTTCACTGAAGCTTTCTTT
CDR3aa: CASSSTGGFTEAFF

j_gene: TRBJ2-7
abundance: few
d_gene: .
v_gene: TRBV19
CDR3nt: TGTGCCAGTAGTATTCTTGGCGCCTCCTACGAGCAGTACTTC
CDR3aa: CASSILGASYEQYF

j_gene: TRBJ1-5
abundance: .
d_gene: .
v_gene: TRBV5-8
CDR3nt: TGTGCCAGCAGCTATCGGGGTAAAAATCAGCCCCAGCATTTT
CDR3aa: CASSYRGKNQPQHF

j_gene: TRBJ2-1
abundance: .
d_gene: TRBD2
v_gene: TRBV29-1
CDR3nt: TGCAGCGTTGAAGATTCAGGTGGGAGGGCCTACAATGAGCAGTTCTTC
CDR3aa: CSVEDSGGRAYNEQFF

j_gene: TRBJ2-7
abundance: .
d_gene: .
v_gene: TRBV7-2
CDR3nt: TGTGCCAGCAGCTTAGGGCTTAACAACGAGCAGTACTTC
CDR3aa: CASSLGLNNEQYF

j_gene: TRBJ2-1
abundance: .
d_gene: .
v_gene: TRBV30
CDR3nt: TGTGCCTGGAGTGGGAGCGAGCATTCCTACAATGAGCAGTTCTTC
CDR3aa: CAWSGSEHSYNEQFF

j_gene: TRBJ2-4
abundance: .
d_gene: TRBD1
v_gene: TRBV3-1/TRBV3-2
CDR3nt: TGTGCCAGCAGCCTTGGGACAGGGAGGAACATTCAGTACTTC
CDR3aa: CASSLGTGRNIQYF